These 3 T cell receptor beta chains share one sample of origin, sequenced in a study of tumor-infiltrating lymphocytes in oesophageal squamous cell carcinoma. TCRdb passed the PCR reads through MiXCR, listing each CDR3 protein once. The sample includes 12,000 or so distinct CDR3 sequences, 50% to 65% of them seen just once. Source material: esophageal tumor tissue. Source of these receptors: a female donor with esophageal squamous cell carcinoma.

This chain connects TRBV14 to TRBJ2-1, with TRBD2 matching 10 bases. CDR1 is SGHDN and CDR2 is FVKESK in the germline V gene. The length of the CDR3 is 15 residues. V shed 6 bases and J 4 bases; nucleotides not matched to a gene: 6. DNA for the CDR3: TGTGCCAGCAGTCCATGGACTAGCGGTTACAATGAGCAGTTCTTC. Protein: CASSPWTSGYNEQFF. Full variable domain (rest looked up from reference TRBV14 and TRBJ2-1): EAGVTQFPSHSVIEKGQTVTLRCDPISGHDNLYWYRRVMGKEIKFLLHFVKESKQDESGMPNNRFLAERTGGTYSTLKVQPAELEDSGVYFCASSPWTSGYNEQFFGPGTRLTVL.

This clonotype has ten or more counts. It may be a read error: a sequence one base away is much more abundant. The chain recombines TRBV11-2 with TRBJ2-7; TRBD2 aligns across 8 bases. Trimming at V came to 2 bases and at J to 7 bases, leaving 13 bases not matched to a gene. Germline V gives CDR1 SGHAT, CDR2 FQNNGV. The CDR3 consists of 16 residues. CDR3 loop: CASSLTGGPPRDEQYF. DNA for the CDR3: TGTGCCAGCAGCTTAACGGGAGGGCCCCCGAGGGATGAGCAGTACTTC.

This clonotype showed up just a few times. The chain carries TRBV2 and TRBJ2-3; D possibly matches TRBD1 or TRBD2 (6 bases each). The CDR3 length is 14 residues. Germline assignment: CDR1 SNHLY and CDR2 FYNNEI. Trimming left V 3 bases short and J 6 bases short, with 13 bases between. DNA of the CDR3: TGTGCCAGCAGTGAGGGGGGCGAGAGTGATACGCAGTATTTT. Protein product: CASSEGGESDTQYF.